These T cell receptor beta chains were read from a single sample in a study of blood T cell repertoires in COVID-19. Assay used: immunoSEQ multiplex PCR; TCRdb lists only in-frame clones, some missing. This sample yields some 420,000 clones, of which over 75% are seen a single time; roughly 1.1% belongs to the top ten. The sequencing sample was made of PBMCs or T cells enriched from blood (not recorded which). These receptors came from a man aged 25-45 years who had recovered from COVID-19. The CDR3 runs from the conserved cysteine through the conserved F or W. The order of the fields is J gene, V gene, D gene, clone size, CDR3 DNA, CDR3 protein. A D gene is named only where the DNA matches it firmly. Size is stated for part of the rows, as once, few or many counts, or as a class when the clone is expanded.

J: TRBJ1-1
V: TRBV3-1/TRBV3-2
D: .
size: .
DNA: TGTGCCAGCAGCCCCTATCCCGACAGGCTGAACACTGAAGCTTTCTTT
CDR3: CASSPYPDRLNTEAFF

J: TRBJ1-1
V: TRBV7-9
D: .
size: .
DNA: TGTGCCAGCAGCCTCGGGACAACCTGGGGAGCTTTCTTT
CDR3: CASSLGTTWGAFF

J: TRBJ1-1
V: TRBV20-1
D: .
size: .
DNA: TGCAGTGTCTCCCCTGAAGCTTTCTTT
CDR3: CSVSPEAFF

J: TRBJ2-2
V: TRBV12-5
D: TRBD1
size: .
DNA: TGTGCTAGTGGTTTGGCCCCTAAGGGGGCGAAGTTTGCCGCCGGGGAGCTGTTTTTT
CDR3: CASGLAPKGAKFAAGELFF

J: TRBJ2-7
V: TRBV27
D: .
size: .
DNA: TGTGCCAGCAGCCTTCGTTGGCAGGGCACAAACTACGAGCAGTACTTC
CDR3: CASSLRWQGTNYEQYF

J: TRBJ1-5
V: TRBV7-9
D: TRBD1
size: .
DNA: TGTGCCAGCAGCTTAGGGACAGGGGCAAATCAGCCCCAGCATTTT
CDR3: CASSLGTGANQPQHF

J: TRBJ2-7
V: TRBV28
D: TRBD1
size: once
DNA: TGTGCCAGCAGTTCACTAAACAGGGGCGAGCAGTACTTC
CDR3: CASSSLNRGEQYF

J: TRBJ2-3
V: TRBV27
D: .
size: .
DNA: TGTGCCAGCAAAAAGGGGACAGATACGCAGTATTTT
CDR3: CASKKGTDTQYF

J: TRBJ1-2
V: TRBV27
D: TRBD1
size: .
DNA: TGTGCCAGCAGTCCGGGACAGGGGTATGGCTACACCTTC
CDR3: CASSPGQGYGYTF

J: TRBJ2-1
V: TRBV5-8
D: .
size: .
DNA: TGTGCCAGCAGGTCGCTGGCTAGCAATGAGCAGTTCTTC
CDR3: CASRSLASNEQFF

J: TRBJ1-4
V: TRBV15
D: .
size: .
DNA: TGTGCCACCAGCAGAACCCGGGACTCGCGGGAAAAACTGTTTTTT
CDR3: CATSRTRDSREKLFF

J: TRBJ1-5
V: TRBV4-1
D: TRBD1
size: .
DNA: TGCGCCAGCAGCCAACCCGACAGGGGTATCAATCAGCCCCAGCATTTT
CDR3: CASSQPDRGINQPQHF

J: TRBJ2-7
V: TRBV5-4
D: .
size: .
DNA: TGTGCCAGCAGCCGAACAGGGTTGGGAACCTACGAGCAGTACTTC
CDR3: CASSRTGLGTYEQYF

J: TRBJ2-7
V: TRBV18
D: .
size: .
DNA: TGTGCCAGCTCACCCGGGACGGCGGGGTACGAGCAGTACTTC
CDR3: CASSPGTAGYEQYF

J: TRBJ1-6
V: TRBV2
D: .
size: few
DNA: TGTGCCAGCAGGTCTGATTCACCCCTCCACTTT
CDR3: CASRSDSPLHF

J: TRBJ2-7
V: TRBV27
D: TRBD1
size: .
DNA: TGTGCCAGCACAAAGGACAGGGGGTATCGCGAGCAGTACTTC
CDR3: CASTKDRGYREQYF

J: TRBJ1-2
V: TRBV27
D: .
size: .
DNA: TGTGCCAGCAGTTTATCTGCAGTCTATGGCTACACCTTC
CDR3: CASSLSAVYGYTF

J: TRBJ1-1
V: TRBV30
D: TRBD1
size: .
DNA: TGTGCCTTGGATGGGACAGGGGTCACTGAAGCTTTCTTT
CDR3: CALDGTGVTEAFF

J: TRBJ1-1
V: TRBV18
D: .
size: .
DNA: TGTGCCAGCTCTCCAATCACCCTGAGGGAGGCTTTCTTT
CDR3: CASSPITLREAFF

J: TRBJ1-5
V: TRBV5-1
D: .
size: .
DNA: TGCGCCAGCAGCTTGGAGCTGGATCAGCCCCAGCATTTT
CDR3: CASSLELDQPQHF

J: TRBJ2-2
V: TRBV7-3
D: TRBD1
size: .
DNA: TGTGCCAGCAGCCCTCTGGACAGGGGTACCGGGGAGCTGTTTTTT
CDR3: CASSPLDRGTGELFF

J: TRBJ1-1
V: TRBV29-1
D: .
size: .
DNA: TGCAGCGTTCAACAGGGAGAAGGGACTGAAGCTTTCTTT
CDR3: CSVQQGEGTEAFF

J: TRBJ2-1
V: TRBV13
D: .
size: .
DNA: TGTGCCAGCAGCCCGCCGACTAGTTCGAATGAGCAGTTCTTC
CDR3: CASSPPTSSNEQFF

J: TRBJ1-1
V: TRBV30
D: .
size: .
DNA: TGTGCCTGGAGGAACATGAACACTGAAGCTTTCTTT
CDR3: CAWRNMNTEAFF

J: TRBJ1-1
V: TRBV6-1
D: .
size: .
DNA: TGTGCCAGCAGTGACACAGGGAAGGGAACTGAAGCTTTCTTT
CDR3: CASSDTGKGTEAFF

J: TRBJ2-2
V: TRBV19
D: .
size: .
DNA: TGTGCCAGTAGGATACAGGGTATCGGGGAGCTGTTTTTT
CDR3: CASRIQGIGELFF

J: TRBJ2-1
V: TRBV10-3
D: .
size: .
DNA: TGTGCCATCAGGGAGCGAGGCAATGAGCAGTTCTTC
CDR3: CAIRERGNEQFF

J: TRBJ1-2
V: TRBV27
D: .
size: .
DNA: TGTGCCAGCAGTTTCTCTCCAGGGAACTATGGCTACACCTTC
CDR3: CASSFSPGNYGYTF

J: TRBJ1-1
V: TRBV18
D: .
size: .
DNA: TGTGCCAGCTCACCACCGGGAGTTTCGAACACTGAAGCTTTCTTT
CDR3: CASSPPGVSNTEAFF

J: TRBJ1-2
V: TRBV18
D: .
size: .
DNA: TGTGCCAGCTCAAGCGGACAGACTGCCTATGGCTACACCTTC
CDR3: CASSSGQTAYGYTF

J: TRBJ1-2
V: TRBV28
D: .
size: .
DNA: TGTGCCAGCAGTTTAGGACACAACTATGGCTACACCTTC
CDR3: CASSLGHNYGYTF

J: TRBJ1-1
V: TRBV5-1
D: .
size: .
DNA: TGCGCCAGCAGCTTGTTGGGGGCTGGCACTGAAGCTTTCTTT
CDR3: CASSLLGAGTEAFF

J: TRBJ2-7
V: TRBV28
D: .
size: .
DNA: TGTGCCAGCAGAGGACTAACTTACGAGCAGTACTTC
CDR3: CASRGLTYEQYF

J: TRBJ1-5
V: TRBV10-3
D: TRBD1
size: .
DNA: TGTGCCATCAGTGAGTCTGGGACAGCTTCTAATCAGCCCCAGCATTTT
CDR3: CAISESGTASNQPQHF

J: TRBJ2-7
V: TRBV7-6
D: TRBD2
size: .
DNA: TGTGCCAGCAGCTTGTTGAAAGCGGGGGTCTACGAGCAGTACTTC
CDR3: CASSLLKAGVYEQYF